This TCR beta chain comes out of a study of prognosis after radiotherapy for stage I lung cancer. About the study: Stage I non-small cell lung cancer cases were enrolled from early 2018 through January 2019. Overall study findings and caveats: Nobody established whether the expanded TCR clones were specific to the tumor.

Per the germline V gene, CDR1 is MNHNY and CDR2 is SVGAGI (reference sequence). V lost 0 bases to trimming and J lost 3 bases, with 9 bases between them. The CDR3 has 14 amino acids. Amplicons of TCR beta CDR3 were generated from genomic DNA by two-round multiplex PCR. Individual primers that were specific to each TRBV and TRBJ gene served in first-round PCR. As the PCR entered its second round, universal primers were used. TCRdb passed the multiplex PCR reads through MiXCR, listing each CDR3 protein once. The data hold about 22,000 distinct CDR3 sequences, with 43% observed a single time. A note on this clonotype: Its specificity is unknown.

The chain uses TRBV6-6 and TRBJ2-7, with unresolved D. This TCR was recovered from a donor at least 50 years old with non-small cell lung cancer. Here the sequenced sample was PBMCs, taken before or after stereotactic body radiation therapy (not recorded which). The CDR3 spells CASSYSTQIYEQYF. The CDR3 DNA reads TGTGCCAGCAGTTACTCGACTCAGATCTACGAGCAGTACTTC.